This entry is about one TCR beta chain. This sample is part of a study of T-cell memory formation after mild COVID-19. TCRdb reprocessed the 5' RACE reads via MiXCR and lists one record per CDR3 protein. This table has around 160,000 distinct CDR3 sequences, around a tenth appearing once. Source material: PBMCs or a T cell subset sorted from them (not recorded which). The source is a man between 18 and 35 years old who had mild COVID-19 (a few samples of this study predate the infection). Cell type and time point are not known.

In DNA form, the CDR3 reads TGTGCCAGCAGCTTAGAAATCCCATACGAGCAGTACTTC. Amino acids: CASSLEIPYEQYF. This chain connects TRBV7-8 to TRBJ2-7; D is ambiguous. In germline, CDR1 is SGHVS, CDR2 FQNEAQ. V lost 1 base, J lost 4 bases, and 8 bases lay in between. The CDR3 is 13 amino acids. Filled out from reference TRBV7-8 and TRBJ2-7, the complete variable domain reads GAGVSQSPRYKVAKRGQDVALRCDPISGHVSLFWYQQALGQGPEFLTYFQNEAQLDKSGLPSDRFFAERPEGSVSTLKIQRTQQEDSAVYLCASSLEIPYEQYFGPGTRLTVT.